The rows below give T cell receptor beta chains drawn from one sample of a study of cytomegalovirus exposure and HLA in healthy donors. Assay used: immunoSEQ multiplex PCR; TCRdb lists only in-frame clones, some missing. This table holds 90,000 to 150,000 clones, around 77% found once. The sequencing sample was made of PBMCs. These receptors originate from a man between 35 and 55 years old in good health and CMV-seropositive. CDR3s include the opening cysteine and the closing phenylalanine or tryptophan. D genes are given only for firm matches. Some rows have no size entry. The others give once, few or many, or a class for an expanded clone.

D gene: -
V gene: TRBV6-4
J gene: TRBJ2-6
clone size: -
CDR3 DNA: TGTGCCAGCAGTGCCGGACACTCGTCTGGGGCCAACGTCCTGACTTTC
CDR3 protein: CASSAGHSSGANVLTF

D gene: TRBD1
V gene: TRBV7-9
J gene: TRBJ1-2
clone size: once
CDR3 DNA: TGTGCCAGCAGTCACACCGCGGGACAGGGCTCCTATGGCTACACCTTC
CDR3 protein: CASSHTAGQGSYGYTF

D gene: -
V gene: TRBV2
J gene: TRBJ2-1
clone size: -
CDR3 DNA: TGTGCCAGCAGTGAAGAACAGCACAATGAGCAGTTCTTC
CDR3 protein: CASSEEQHNEQFF

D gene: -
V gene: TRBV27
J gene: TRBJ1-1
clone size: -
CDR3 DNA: TGTGCCAGCAGTTTAAGGGGGAACACTGAAGCTTTCTTT
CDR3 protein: CASSLRGNTEAFF

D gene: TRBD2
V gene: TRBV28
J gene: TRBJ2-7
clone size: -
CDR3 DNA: TGTGCCAGCACTATTACTGCGGGGGTCGGAACCTACGAGCAGTACTTC
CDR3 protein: CASTITAGVGTYEQYF

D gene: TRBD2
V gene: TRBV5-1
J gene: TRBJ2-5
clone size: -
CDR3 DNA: TGCGCCAGCAGCCCCTGGGGGGGAGAGACCCAGTACTTC
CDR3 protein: CASSPWGGETQYF

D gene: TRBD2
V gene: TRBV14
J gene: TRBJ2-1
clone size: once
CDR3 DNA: TGTGCCAGCAGCCAAGGACTAGCGGGGGGACATGAGCAGTTCTTC
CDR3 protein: CASSQGLAGGHEQFF

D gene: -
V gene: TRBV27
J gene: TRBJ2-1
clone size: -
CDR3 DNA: TGTGCCAGCAGTACTAACAATGAGCAGTTCTTC
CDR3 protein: CASSTNNEQFF

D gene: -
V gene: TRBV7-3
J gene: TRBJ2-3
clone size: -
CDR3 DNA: TGTGCCAGCAGCTTAAACACGCTCGCCCATAGCACAGATACGCAGTATTTT
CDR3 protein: CASSLNTLAHSTDTQYF

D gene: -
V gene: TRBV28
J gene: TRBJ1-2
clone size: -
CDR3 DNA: TGTGCCAGCAGACAGGGAAGGTCCTTCGGCTACACCTTC
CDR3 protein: CASRQGRSFGYTF

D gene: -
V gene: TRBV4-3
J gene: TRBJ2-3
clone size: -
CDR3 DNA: TGCGCCAGCAGCCAAGATCGACTCCGAGCTTTGTTCGATACGCAGTATTTT
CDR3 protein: CASSQDRLRALFDTQYF

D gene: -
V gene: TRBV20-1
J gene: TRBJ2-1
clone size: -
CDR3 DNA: TGCAGTGCGCGGGGCTCTGGGCGTTATTTCTTC
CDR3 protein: CSARGSGRYFF

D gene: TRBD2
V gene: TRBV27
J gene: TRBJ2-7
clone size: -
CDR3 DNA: TGTGCCAGCAGTTTCTTACTAGCGGGCGAGCAGTACTTC
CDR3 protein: CASSFLLAGEQYF

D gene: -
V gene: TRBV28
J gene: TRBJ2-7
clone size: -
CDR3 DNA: TGTGCCAGCAGCCAAGAGACGGACAGCTCATTCTACGAGCAGTACTTC
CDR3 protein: CASSQETDSSFYEQYF

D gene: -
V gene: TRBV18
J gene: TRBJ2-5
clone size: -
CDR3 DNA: TGTGCCAGCTCCCCCGCTTTCGTCGCCAGGGGAGAGACCCAGTACTTC
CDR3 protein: CASSPAFVARGETQYF

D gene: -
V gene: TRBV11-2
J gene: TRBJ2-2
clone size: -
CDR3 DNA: TGTGCCAGCAGCTCCTTGAGAACCGGGGAGCTGTTTTTT
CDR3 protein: CASSSLRTGELFF

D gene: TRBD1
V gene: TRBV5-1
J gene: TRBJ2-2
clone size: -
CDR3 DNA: TGCGCCAGCAGCGCAGACAGGGGGCTAAACACCGGGGAGCTGTTTTTT
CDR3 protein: CASSADRGLNTGELFF

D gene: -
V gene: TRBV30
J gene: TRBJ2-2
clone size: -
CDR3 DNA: TGTGCCTCGAATCTGGGGCAGGGTGTACCCGGGGAGCTGTTTTTT
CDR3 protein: CASNLGQGVPGELFF

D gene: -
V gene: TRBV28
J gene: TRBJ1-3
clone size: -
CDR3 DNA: TGTGCCAGCAGTTTAGGTTGGCAAATCTCTGGAAACACCATATATTTT
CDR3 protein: CASSLGWQISGNTIYF

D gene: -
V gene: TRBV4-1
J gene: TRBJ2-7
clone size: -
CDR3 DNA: TGCGCCAGCAGCCAAATCCACGGTTACGAGCAGTACTTC
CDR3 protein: CASSQIHGYEQYF

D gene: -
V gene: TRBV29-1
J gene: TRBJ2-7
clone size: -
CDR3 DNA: TGCAGCGTTGAACTGGACGGGAAGACCTACGAGCAGTACTTC
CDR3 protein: CSVELDGKTYEQYF

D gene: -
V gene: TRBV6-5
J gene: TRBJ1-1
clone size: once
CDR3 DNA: TGTGCCAGCAGTTCGGGGGGCGGAGGATTCGAAGCTTTCTTT
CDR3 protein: CASSSGGGGFEAFF

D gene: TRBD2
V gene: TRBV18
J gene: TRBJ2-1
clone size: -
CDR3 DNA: TGTGCCAGCTCACCACCGGCCCAGAGCGGGGATGAGCAGTTCTTC
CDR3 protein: CASSPPAQSGDEQFF

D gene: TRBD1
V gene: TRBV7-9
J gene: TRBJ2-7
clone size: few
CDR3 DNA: TGTGCCAGCAGCCGTGAGGACAGGGCTGGCTACGAGCAGTACTTC
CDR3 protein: CASSREDRAGYEQYF

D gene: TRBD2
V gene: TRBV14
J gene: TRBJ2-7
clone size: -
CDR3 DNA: TGTGCCAGCAGCCCTCAGGCAGGCCCGCGGGGGAAATCCTACGAGCAGTACTTC
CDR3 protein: CASSPQAGPRGKSYEQYF

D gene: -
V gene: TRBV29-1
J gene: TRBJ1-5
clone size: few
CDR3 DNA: TGCAGCGTTGAAGAACACAGCAATCAGCCCCAGCATTTT
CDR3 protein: CSVEEHSNQPQHF

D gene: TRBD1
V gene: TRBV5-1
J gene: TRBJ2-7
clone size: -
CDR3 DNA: TGCGCCAGCAGCCGGGACAGGGCCTACGAGCAGTACTTC
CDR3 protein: CASSRDRAYEQYF

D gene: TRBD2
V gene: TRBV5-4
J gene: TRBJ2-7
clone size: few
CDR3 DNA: TGTGCCAGCAGCTTGGGAATACTAGCGGGGGAAGCGCAGTACTTC
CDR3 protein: CASSLGILAGEAQYF

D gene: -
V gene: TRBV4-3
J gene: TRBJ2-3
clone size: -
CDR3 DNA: TGCGCCAGCAGCCAAGATGGGAGGTTTGCAGATACGCAGTATTTT
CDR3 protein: CASSQDGRFADTQYF

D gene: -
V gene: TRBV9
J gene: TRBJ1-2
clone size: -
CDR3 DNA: TGTGCCAGCAGCGTAGGGGGGGTGCCCGGTGGCTACACCTTC
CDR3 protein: CASSVGGVPGGYTF

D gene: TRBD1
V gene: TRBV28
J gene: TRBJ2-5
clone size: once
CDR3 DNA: TGTGCCAGCACACCGGGACAGGGGGCTGAGACCCAGTACTTC
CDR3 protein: CASTPGQGAETQYF

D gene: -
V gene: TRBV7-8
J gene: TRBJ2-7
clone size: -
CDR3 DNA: TGTGCCAGCAGCTTAGAGCCCATGGACGAGCAGTACTTC
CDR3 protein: CASSLEPMDEQYF

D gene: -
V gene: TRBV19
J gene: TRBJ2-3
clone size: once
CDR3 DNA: TGTGCCAGTAGTCCCTCGAAAGCCGCAACGCAGTATTTT
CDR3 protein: CASSPSKAATQYF

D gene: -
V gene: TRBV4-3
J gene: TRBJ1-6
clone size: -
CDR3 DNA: TGCGCCAGCAGCCAAGATCTCCAGGGCCTAACTTCACCCCTCCACTTT
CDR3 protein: CASSQDLQGLTSPLHF

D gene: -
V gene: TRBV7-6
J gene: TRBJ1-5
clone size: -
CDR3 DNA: TGTGCCAGCAGCTTAGTCGGGGGCAATCAGCCCCAGCATTTT
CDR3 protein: CASSLVGGNQPQHF

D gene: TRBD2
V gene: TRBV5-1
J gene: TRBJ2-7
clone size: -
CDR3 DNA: TGCGCCAGCAGCTTGCACCGGGCACTAGCGGGGATAGCCTACGAGCAGTACTTC
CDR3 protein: CASSLHRALAGIAYEQYF

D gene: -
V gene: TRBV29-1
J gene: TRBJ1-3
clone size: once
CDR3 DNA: TGCAGCGTTGCCGAGATTTCTGGAAACACCATATATTTT
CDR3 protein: CSVAEISGNTIYF

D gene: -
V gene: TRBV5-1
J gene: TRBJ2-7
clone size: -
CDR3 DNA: TGCGCCAGCAGCTTGTGGGGCGCCTACGAGCAGTACTTC
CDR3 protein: CASSLWGAYEQYF

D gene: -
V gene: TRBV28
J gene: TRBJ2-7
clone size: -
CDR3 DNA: TGTGCCAGCAGCCTGATTCCCGAGACCTACGAGCAGTACTTC
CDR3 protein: CASSLIPETYEQYF

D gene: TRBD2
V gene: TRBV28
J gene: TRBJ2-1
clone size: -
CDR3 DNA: TGTGCCAGCAAATCATCATTCCCGGGACTAGCTTTCTACAATGAGCAGTTCTTC
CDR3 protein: CASKSSFPGLAFYNEQFF

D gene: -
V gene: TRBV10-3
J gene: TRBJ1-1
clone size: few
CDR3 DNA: TGTGCCATCAGTGAGAGGCAGGGTGGAGAAGGAGCTTTCTTT
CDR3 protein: CAISERQGGEGAFF

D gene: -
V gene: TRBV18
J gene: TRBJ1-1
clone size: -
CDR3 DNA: TGTGCCAGCTCACCACTGGCACAGGCGAACACTGAAGCTTTCTTT
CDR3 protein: CASSPLAQANTEAFF

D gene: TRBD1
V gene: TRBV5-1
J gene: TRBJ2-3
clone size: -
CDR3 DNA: TGCGCCAGCAGCTTGACAGGGGGTGATACGCAGTATTTT
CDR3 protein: CASSLTGGDTQYF

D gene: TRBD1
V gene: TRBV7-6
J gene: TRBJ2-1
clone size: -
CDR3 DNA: TGTGCCAGCAGCTCGGACAGGGGGTTGGAAAATGAGCAGTTCTTC
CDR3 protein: CASSSDRGLENEQFF

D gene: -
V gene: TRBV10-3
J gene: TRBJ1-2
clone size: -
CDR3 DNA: TGTGCCATCAGTCAGGGCCAGGGCATTGGGTATGGCTACACCTTC
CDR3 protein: CAISQGQGIGYGYTF

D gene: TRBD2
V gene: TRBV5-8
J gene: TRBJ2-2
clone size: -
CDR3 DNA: TGTGCCAGCCGAAGGCGGGGGGGTGTCACCGGGGAGCTGTTTTTT
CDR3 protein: CASRRRGGVTGELFF

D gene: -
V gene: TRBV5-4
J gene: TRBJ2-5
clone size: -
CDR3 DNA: TGTGCCAGCAGTAAACTCTTTCAAGAGACCCAGTACTTC
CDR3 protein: CASSKLFQETQYF

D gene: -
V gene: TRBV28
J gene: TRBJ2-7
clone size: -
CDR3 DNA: TGTGCCAGCAGTTCCCGGGCGGGGCAGTACTTC
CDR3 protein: CASSSRAGQYF

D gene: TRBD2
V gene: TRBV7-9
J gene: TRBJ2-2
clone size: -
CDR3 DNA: TGTTCCAGCAGCTCCCAGACTAGCGGGGCCCGCGGGGAGCTGTTTTTT
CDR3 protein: CSSSSQTSGARGELFF

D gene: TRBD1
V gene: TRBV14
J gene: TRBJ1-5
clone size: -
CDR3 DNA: TGTGCCAGCAGCCCGCGGGACAGGGGATCTAGCAATCAGCCCCAGCATTTT
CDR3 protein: CASSPRDRGSSNQPQHF

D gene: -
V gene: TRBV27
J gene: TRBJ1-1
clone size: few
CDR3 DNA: TGTGCCAGCAGTTTATCTGGCCGGCCGGGGGCTTTCTTT
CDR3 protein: CASSLSGRPGAFF

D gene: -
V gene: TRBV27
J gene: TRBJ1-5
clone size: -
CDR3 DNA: TGTGCCAGCAGTTTATTCCGGGGTTCGGGCAATCAGCCCCAGCATTTT
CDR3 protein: CASSLFRGSGNQPQHF

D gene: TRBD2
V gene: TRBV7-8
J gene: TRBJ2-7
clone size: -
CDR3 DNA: TGTGCCAGCAGCTTAGTGTTTGGGACTAGCGGGGGAACCTACGAGCAGTACTTC
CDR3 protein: CASSLVFGTSGGTYEQYF

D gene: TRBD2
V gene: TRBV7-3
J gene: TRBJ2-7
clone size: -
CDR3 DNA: TGTGCCAGCAGCTTAATTGGGAGAGGTCGCGGGGGGTTTGCCTACGAGCAGTACTTC
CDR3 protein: CASSLIGRGRGGFAYEQYF

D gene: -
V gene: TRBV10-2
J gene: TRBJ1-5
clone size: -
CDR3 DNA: TGCGCCAGCAGTGAGCCGGGGATTAATCAGCCCCAGCATTTT
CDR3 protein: CASSEPGINQPQHF